A single sample is the source of the 17 T cell receptor beta chains below, sequenced in a study of blood T cell repertoires in COVID-19. Clones were sequenced by immunoSEQ multiplex PCR, and TCRdb holds only the in-frame ones, with some missing. The table records approximately 150,000 clones, 84% of them present only once. What was sequenced was peripheral blood. The receptors derive from a man in his sixties with acute or convalescent COVID-19.

The chain carries TRBV10-2 and TRBJ1-5; tentatively, D is TRBD1 (5 bases). Germline assignment: CDR1 WSHSY and CDR2 SAAADI. The CDR3 totals 15 residues. Deletions cut 2 bases from V and 6 bases from J, with 14 bases between. CDR3: CASSERRGGGQPQHF. CDR3 in DNA: TGCGCCAGCAGTGAGAGGCGGGGCGGAGGTCAGCCCCAGCATTTT.

CDR3 sequence reads: CASSFRTGGFEQYF. The CDR3 region has the DNA TGCGCCAGCAGCTTTCGGACAGGGGGGTTCGAGCAGTACTTC. The chain employs TRBV5-1 and TRBJ2-7; TRBD1 matches at 10 bases. With V trimmed by 2 bases and J by 6 bases, 5 bases remained unmatched. There are 14 residues in the CDR3. Germline lookup yields CDR1 SGHRS and CDR2 YFSETQ.

The chain links TRBV10-1 to TRBJ2-7, with a possible D match to TRBD2 (5 bases). The CDR3 totals 13 residues. Germline V CDR1 and CDR2: WNHNN, SYGVQD (reference sequence). V was shortened by 6 bases and J by 9 bases, with 18 bases between the two germline ends. In DNA, the CDR3 is TGCGCCAGCAGCCCCAGCCGAGGGAGCGGGCAGTACTTC. This codes for CASSPSRGSGQYF.

The rearrangement joins TRBV29-1 to TRBJ1-2; possibly TRBD1 for D (6 bases). This CDR3 comprises 13 residues. V lost 3 bases, J lost 7 bases, and 15 bases lay in between. The germline V gene has CDR1 SQVTM and CDR2 ANQGSEA. DNA for the CDR3: TGCAGCGTTGATAAAGGCAGCAGGGGTGGCTACACCTTC. Residues: CSVDKGSRGGYTF. The full variable domain, rest sourced from reference TRBV29-1 and TRBJ1-2, is SAVISQKPSRDICQRGTSLTIQCQVDSQVTMMFWYRQQPGQSLTLIATANQGSEATYESGFVIDKFPISRPNLTFSTLTVSNMSPEDSSIYLCSVDKGSRGGYTFGSGTRLTVV.

The chain links TRBV3-1 (or the pseudogene TRBV3-2) to TRBJ2-7; TRBD1 aligns across 8 bases. Germline V CDR1 and CDR2: LGHDT, YNNKEL (reference sequence). This CDR3 region has 16 residues. J was trimmed by 3 bases and V by 1 base; bases with no gene match: 8. CDR3: CASSQASYRGDYEQYF. The CDR3 region has the DNA TGTGCCAGCAGCCAAGCAAGCTACAGGGGGGACTACGAGCAGTACTTC.

This rearrangement joins TRBV11-3 to TRBJ2-5; 10 nucleotides agree with TRBD1. CDR1 SGHNT and CDR2 YENEEA come from the germline V gene. V was clipped by 4 bases and J by 1 base; unmatched bases: 3. CDR3 length: 15 amino acids. CDR3 protein: CASSSRTGGQETQYF. CDR3 DNA: TGTGCCAGCAGCTCCCGGACAGGGGGCCAAGAGACCCAGTACTTC.

The chain uses TRBV28 and TRBJ1-1; D gene ambiguous. Trimming shortened V by 2 bases and J by 1 base, and 8 bases separated the two germline ends. The CDR3 length is 14 residues. CDR1 and CDR2 from the germline V gene are MDHEN and SYDVKM. The CDR3 region is CASSLLGGNTEAFF. DNA of the CDR3: TGTGCCAGCAGTTTACTGGGAGGGAACACTGAAGCTTTCTTT.

The chain links TRBV5-1 to TRBJ1-1; D gene uncertain. Trimming left V 0 bases short and J 1 base short, with 10 bases between. The CDR3 is made up of 15 amino acids. Germline CDR1 reads SGHRS; CDR2 reads YFSETQ. CDR3 protein: CASSLAGLTNTEAFF. CDR3 DNA: TGCGCCAGCAGCTTGGCGGGGTTGACGAACACTGAAGCTTTCTTT.

V is TRBV30 and J is TRBJ1-6; no definite D call. The CDR3 is 13 residues long. V lost 4 bases and J lost 8, with 12 bases in between. CDR1 is GTSNPN, CDR2 SVGIG, per germline (reference sequence). CDR3 sequence reads: CAWTYGSDSPLHF. CDR3 nucleotides: TGTGCCTGGACCTATGGGAGTGATTCACCCCTCCACTTT.

The chain has TRBV18 and TRBJ2-2, with a weak D call TRBD2 (5 bases). The CDR3 spans 15 residues. Germline assignment: CDR1 KGHSH and CDR2 LQKENI. V lost 1 base, J lost 5 bases, and 11 bases lay in between. The CDR3: CASSPQGRGTGELFF. CDR3 in DNA: TGTGCCAGCTCACCACAGGGCCGGGGAACCGGGGAGCTGTTTTTT.

In its sample, this clone was seen a few times. V and J are TRBV6-5 and TRBJ1-1; a possible D gene is TRBD1 (6 bases). Germline CDR1 is MNHEY and CDR2 is SVGAGI. Trimming shortened V by 6 bases and J by 2 bases, and 13 bases separated the two germline ends. The CDR3 has 14 residues. The CDR3 nucleotides read TGTGCCAGCAGACAGTCAGGGGCCAACACTGAAGCTTTCTTT. Its protein product is CASRQSGANTEAFF.

The rearrangement links TRBV28 to TRBJ1-2, with no clear D. This CDR3 is built from 14 residues. With 3 bases removed from V and 1 base from J, the gap between germline ends came to 9 bases. Germline values: CDR1 MDHEN, CDR2 SYDVKM. The CDR3 is CASSFGGLNYGYTF. CDR3 bases: TGTGCCAGCAGTTTCGGAGGCCTTAACTATGGCTACACCTTC.

The genes are TRBV5-5 and TRBJ2-7; no firm D call. V was pared by 6 bases and J by 5 bases, with 15 bases between. CDR1 and CDR2 from the germline V gene are SGHKS and YYEKEE (reference sequence). CDR3 length equals 13 residues. This CDR3 is CASNYPPADEQYF. CDR3 DNA sequence: TGTGCCAGCAACTACCCCCCGGCAGACGAGCAGTACTTC. The complete variable domain, with remaining parts taken from reference TRBV5-5 and TRBJ2-7, reads DAGVTQSPTHLIKTRGQQVTLRCSPISGHKSVSWYQQVLGQGPQFIFQYYEKEERGRGNFPDRFSARQFPNYSSELNVNALLLGDSALYLCASNYPPADEQYFGPGTRLTVT.

This chain joins TRBV21-1 and TRBJ1-3; the DNA was not used to check the table's D call, TRBD1. TRBV21-1 is labeled a pseudogene. The CDR3 extends over 16 amino acids. The CDR3 DNA reads TGTGCCAGCAGCAAAGGTTCCAGTGGCCCTGGAAACACCATATATTTT. Protein product: CASSKGSSGPGNTIYF.

J is TRBJ2-1 and V is TRBV10-1; 8 nucleotides agree with TRBD2. V dropped 0 bases and J dropped 0; count of bases not matched to a gene: 10. Germline-derived CDR1 and CDR2 are WNHNN and SYGVQD (reference sequence). The CDR3 has 19 amino acids. This CDR3 is CASSESVSGVASSYNEQFF. DNA for the CDR3: TGCGCCAGCAGTGAGTCGGTTAGCGGGGTTGCTAGCTCCTACAATGAGCAGTTCTTC.

The chain links TRBV18 to TRBJ2-1; 11 bases line up with TRBD2. The CDR3 is 16 residues long. V lost 3 bases and J lost 3; bases outside the gene matches: 4. Looked up from germline, CDR1 is KGHSH and CDR2 is LQKENI. CDR3 in amino acids: CASSPTLAGGYNEQFF. CDR3 nucleotide sequence: TGTGCCAGCTCACCGACCCTAGCGGGGGGCTACAATGAGCAGTTCTTC.

With regard to this clone: The junction and the germline gene differ at one end; a read error may be behind it. The chain couples TRBV7-9 to TRBJ2-3; 12 nucleotides match TRBD2. CDR3 size: 15 residues. Germline lookup yields CDR1 SEHNR and CDR2 FQNEAQ (reference sequence). The CDR3 DNA is TGTGCCAGCAGCCTAGCGGGGGGGCCGACAGATACGCAGTATTTT. Translated, it gives CASSLAGGPTDTQYF.